The T cell receptor beta chain described here comes from a study of T-cell reconstitution after alpha-beta-depleted transplantation in children. The length of the CDR3 is 13 residues. The germline CDR1 and CDR2 sequences are ENHRY and SYGVKD. With 10 bases removed from V and 4 bases from J, the gap between germline ends came to 15 bases. This clonotype appeared many times. Preparation of the TCRbeta library was carried out with unique molecular identifiers. TCRdb used MiXCR to reprocess the PCR reads, holding one entry per CDR3 protein. Here the sample spans hundreds of thousands of distinct CDR3 sequences, over 10% being singletons.

The material sequenced was PBMCs, taken before TCRalphabeta/CD19-depleted stem cell transplant. The source of this sequence is a girl aged 2 to 9 with congenital amegakaryocytic thrombocytopenia, due to receive a stem cell transplant. The genes are TRBV10-3 and TRBJ2-3; tentative D call: TRBD2 (5 bases). The CDR3 loop is CASTGLLPDTQYF. CDR3 coding DNA: TGTGCCAGCACGGGGTTACTCCCAGATACGCAGTATTTT.